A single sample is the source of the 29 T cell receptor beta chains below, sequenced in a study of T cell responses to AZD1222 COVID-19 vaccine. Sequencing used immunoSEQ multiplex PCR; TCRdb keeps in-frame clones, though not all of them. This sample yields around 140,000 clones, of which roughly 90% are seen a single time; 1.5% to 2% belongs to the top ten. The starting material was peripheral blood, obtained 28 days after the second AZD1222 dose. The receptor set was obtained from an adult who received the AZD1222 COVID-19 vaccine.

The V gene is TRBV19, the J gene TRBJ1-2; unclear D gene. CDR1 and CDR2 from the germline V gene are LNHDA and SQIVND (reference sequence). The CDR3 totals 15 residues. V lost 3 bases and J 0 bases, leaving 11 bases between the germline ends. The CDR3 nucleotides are TGTGCCAGTAGTATTTTTATAGGATCTAACTATGGCTACACCTTC. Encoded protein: CASSIFIGSNYGYTF. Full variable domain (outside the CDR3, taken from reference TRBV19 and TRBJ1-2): DGGITQSPKYLFRKEGQNVTLSCEQNLNHDAMYWYRQDPGQGLRLIYYSQIVNDFQKGDIAEGYSVSREKKESFPLTVTSAQKNPTAFYLCASSIFIGSNYGYTFGSGTRLTVV.

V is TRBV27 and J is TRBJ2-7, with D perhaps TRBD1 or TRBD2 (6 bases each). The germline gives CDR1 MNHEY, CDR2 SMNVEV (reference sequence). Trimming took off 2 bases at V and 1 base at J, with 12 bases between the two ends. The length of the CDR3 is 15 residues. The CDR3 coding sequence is TGTGCCAGCAGTTTACGTGGGGGGCCGTCCTACGAGCAGTACGTC. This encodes CASSLRGGPSYEQYV.

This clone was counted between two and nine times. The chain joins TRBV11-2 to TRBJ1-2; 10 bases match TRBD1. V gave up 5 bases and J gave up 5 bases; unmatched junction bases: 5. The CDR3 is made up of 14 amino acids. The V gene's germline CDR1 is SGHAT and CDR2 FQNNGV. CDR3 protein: CASSPQGQGYGYTF. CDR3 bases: TGTGCCAGCAGCCCTCAGGGACAGGGGTATGGCTACACCTTC.

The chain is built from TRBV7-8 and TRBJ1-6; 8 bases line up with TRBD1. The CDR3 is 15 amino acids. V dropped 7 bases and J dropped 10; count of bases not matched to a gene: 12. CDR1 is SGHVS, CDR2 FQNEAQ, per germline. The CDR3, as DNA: TGTGCCAGCACTATACAGGGGGTAACCCAATCACCCCTCCACTTT. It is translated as CASTIQGVTQSPLHF.

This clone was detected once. This CDR3 is CASSSRGGASYEQYF. The DNA of the CDR3 is TGTGCCAGCAGTTCCCGGGGAGGGGCATCGTACGAGCAGTACTTC. The chain joins TRBV27 to TRBJ2-7, with 7 positions matching TRBD2. The CDR3 length is 15 residues. V lost 4 bases, J lost 4 bases, and 10 bases stayed unmatched. CDR1 is MNHEY, CDR2 SMNVEV, per germline (reference sequence).

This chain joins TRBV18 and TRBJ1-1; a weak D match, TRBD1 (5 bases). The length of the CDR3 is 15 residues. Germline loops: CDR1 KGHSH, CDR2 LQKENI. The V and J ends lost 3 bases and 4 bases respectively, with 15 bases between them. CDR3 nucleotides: TGTGCCAGCTCACCCCAATTGACAGTCATCACTGAAGCTTTCTTT. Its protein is CASSPQLTVITEAFF.

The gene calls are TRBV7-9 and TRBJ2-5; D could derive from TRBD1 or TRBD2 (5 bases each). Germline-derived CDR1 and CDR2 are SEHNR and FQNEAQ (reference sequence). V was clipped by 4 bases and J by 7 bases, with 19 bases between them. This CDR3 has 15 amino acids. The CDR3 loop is CASSSLTGQGRTQYF. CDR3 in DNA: TGTGCCAGCAGCTCCCTCACGGGGCAGGGTCGGACCCAGTACTTC.

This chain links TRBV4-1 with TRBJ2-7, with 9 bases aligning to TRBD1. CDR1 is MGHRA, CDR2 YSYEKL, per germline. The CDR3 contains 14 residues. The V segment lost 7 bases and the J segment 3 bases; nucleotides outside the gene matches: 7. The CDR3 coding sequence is TGCGCCAGCAACAATCCGGGACAGGGCTACGAGCAGTACTTC. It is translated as CASNNPGQGYEQYF.

The CDR3 region has the DNA TGTGCCAGCAGCTTAGAACAGGCCCAAGAGACCCAGTACTTC. Its translation is CASSLEQAQETQYF. The rearrangement uses TRBV11-2 and TRBJ2-5; maybe TRBD1 (5 bases). V was clipped by 0 bases and J by 1 base, with 6 bases between them. Germline CDR1 reads SGHAT; CDR2 reads FQNNGV. The CDR3 extends over 14 amino acids.

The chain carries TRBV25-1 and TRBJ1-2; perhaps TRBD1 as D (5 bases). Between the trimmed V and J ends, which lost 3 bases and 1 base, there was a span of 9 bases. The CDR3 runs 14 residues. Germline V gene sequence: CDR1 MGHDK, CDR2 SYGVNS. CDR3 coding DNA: TGTGCCAGCAGTGAGGCAGGGAGTAACTATGGCTACACCTTC. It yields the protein CASSEAGSNYGYTF.

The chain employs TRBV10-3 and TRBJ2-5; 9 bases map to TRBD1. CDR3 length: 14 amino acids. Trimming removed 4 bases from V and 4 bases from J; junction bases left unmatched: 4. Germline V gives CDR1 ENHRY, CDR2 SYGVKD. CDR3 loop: CAISGGQGTETQYF. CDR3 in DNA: TGTGCCATCAGTGGTGGACAGGGGACAGAGACCCAGTACTTC.

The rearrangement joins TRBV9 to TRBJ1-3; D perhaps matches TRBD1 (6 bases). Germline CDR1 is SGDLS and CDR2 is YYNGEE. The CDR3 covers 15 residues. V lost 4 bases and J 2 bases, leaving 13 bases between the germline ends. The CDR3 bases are TGTGCCAGCAGCCCCCAACAGGGTCCTGGAAACACCATATATTTT. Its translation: CASSPQQGPGNTIYF.

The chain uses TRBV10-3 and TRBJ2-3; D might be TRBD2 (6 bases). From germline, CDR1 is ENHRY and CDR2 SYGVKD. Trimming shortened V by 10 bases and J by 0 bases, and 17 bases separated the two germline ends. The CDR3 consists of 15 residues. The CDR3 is CATLEGGVSTDTQYF. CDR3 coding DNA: TGTGCCACCTTGGAAGGCGGGGTCAGCACAGATACGCAGTATTTT.

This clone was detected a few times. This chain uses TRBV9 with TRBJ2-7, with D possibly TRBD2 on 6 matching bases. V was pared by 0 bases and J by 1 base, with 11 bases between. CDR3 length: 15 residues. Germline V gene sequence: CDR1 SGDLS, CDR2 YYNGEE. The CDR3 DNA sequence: TGTGCCAGCAGCGTAGCTTCGACTAGTTCCTACGAGCAGTACTTC. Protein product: CASSVASTSSYEQYF.

CDR3 residues: CAMGLFSTGELFF. CDR3 bases: TGTGCCATGGGACTTTTCTCCACCGGGGAGCTGTTTTTT. The chain has TRBV2 and TRBJ2-2, with a tentative D call TRBD2 (6 bases). The CDR3 totals 13 residues. The germline V gene encodes CDR1 SNHLY and CDR2 FYNNEI. V lost 10 bases and J 4 bases, leaving 13 bases between the germline ends.

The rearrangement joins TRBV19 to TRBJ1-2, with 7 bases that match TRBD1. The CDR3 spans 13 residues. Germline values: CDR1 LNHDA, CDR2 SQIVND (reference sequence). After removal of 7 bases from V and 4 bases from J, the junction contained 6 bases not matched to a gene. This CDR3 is CASTPGGTYGYTF. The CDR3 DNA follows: TGTGCCAGTACCCCAGGGGGGACCTATGGCTACACCTTC.

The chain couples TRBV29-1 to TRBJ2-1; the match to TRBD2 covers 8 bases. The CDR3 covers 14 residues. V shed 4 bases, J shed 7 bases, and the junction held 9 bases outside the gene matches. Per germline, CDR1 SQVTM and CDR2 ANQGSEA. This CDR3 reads CSVAGRAFTNEQFF. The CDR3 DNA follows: TGCAGCGTTGCCGGGAGGGCCTTTACGAATGAGCAGTTCTTC.

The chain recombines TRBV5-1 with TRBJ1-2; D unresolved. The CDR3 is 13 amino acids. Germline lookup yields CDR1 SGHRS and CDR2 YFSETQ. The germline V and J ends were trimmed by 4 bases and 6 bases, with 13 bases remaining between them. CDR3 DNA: TGCGCCAGCAGCCGGTCGGCCCGGGATGGCTACACCTTC. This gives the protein CASSRSARDGYTF.

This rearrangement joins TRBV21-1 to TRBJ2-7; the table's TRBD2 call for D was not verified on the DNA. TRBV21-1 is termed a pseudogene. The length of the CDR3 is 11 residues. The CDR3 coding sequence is TGTGCCAGCAGGAGGGTCTACGAGCAGTACGTC. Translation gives CASRRVYEQYV.

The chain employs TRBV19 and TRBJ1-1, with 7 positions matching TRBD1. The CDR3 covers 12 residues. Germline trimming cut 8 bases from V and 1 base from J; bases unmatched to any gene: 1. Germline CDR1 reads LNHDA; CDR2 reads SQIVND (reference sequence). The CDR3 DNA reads TGTGCCAGTCGGACAGGGAACACTGAAGCTTTCTTT. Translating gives CASRTGNTEAFF.

The CDR3 coding sequence is TGTGCCAGCAGCCCCCTCCAAGGTGGGGCCACTGAAGCTTTCTTT. This codes for CASSPLQGGATEAFF. This sequence joins TRBV9 and TRBJ1-1; tentatively, D is TRBD1 (5 bases). V dropped 4 bases and J dropped 4 bases, with 17 bases sitting between them. CDR1 SGDLS and CDR2 YYNGEE come from the germline V gene. The CDR3 extends over 15 amino acids. Full variable domain (missing parts from reference TRBV9 and TRBJ1-1): DSGVTQTPKHLITATGQRVTLRCSPRSGDLSVYWYQQSLDQGLQFLIQYYNGEERAKGNILERFSAQQFPDLHSELNLSSLELGDSALYFCASSPLQGGATEAFFGQGTRLTVV.

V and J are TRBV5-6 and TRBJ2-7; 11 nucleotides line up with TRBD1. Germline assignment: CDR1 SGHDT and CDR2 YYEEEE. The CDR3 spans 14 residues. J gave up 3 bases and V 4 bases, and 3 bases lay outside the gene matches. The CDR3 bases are TGTGCCAGCAGCCGGGGACAGGGGGTCTACGAGCAGTACTTC. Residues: CASSRGQGVYEQYF.

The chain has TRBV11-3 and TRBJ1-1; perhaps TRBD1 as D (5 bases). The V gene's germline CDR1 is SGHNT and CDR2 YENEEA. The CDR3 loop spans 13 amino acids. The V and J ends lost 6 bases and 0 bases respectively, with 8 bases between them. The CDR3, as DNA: TGTGCCAGCAGTGAAGGGGTGAACACTGAAGCTTTCTTT. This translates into CASSEGVNTEAFF.

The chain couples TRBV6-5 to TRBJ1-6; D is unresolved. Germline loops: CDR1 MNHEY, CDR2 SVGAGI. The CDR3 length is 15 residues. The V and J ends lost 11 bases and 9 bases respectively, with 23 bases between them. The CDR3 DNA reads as TGTGCCTCAGCAGCTCCACCGAAATCCAGTTCACCCCTCCACTTT. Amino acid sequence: CASAAPPKSSSPLHF.

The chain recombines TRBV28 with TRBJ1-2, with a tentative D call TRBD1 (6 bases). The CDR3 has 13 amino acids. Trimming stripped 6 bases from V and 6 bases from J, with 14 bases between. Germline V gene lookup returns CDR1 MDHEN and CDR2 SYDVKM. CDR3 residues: CASRPTGSDGYTF. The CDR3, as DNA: TGTGCCAGCAGGCCTACAGGGTCTGATGGCTACACCTTC.

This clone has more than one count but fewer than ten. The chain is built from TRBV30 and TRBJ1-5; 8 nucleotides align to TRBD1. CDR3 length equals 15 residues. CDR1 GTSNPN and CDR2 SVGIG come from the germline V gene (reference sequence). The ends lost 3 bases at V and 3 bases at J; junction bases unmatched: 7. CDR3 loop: CAWRVTGGLNQPQHF. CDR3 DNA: TGTGCCTGGAGGGTAACAGGGGGGCTCAATCAGCCCCAGCATTTT.

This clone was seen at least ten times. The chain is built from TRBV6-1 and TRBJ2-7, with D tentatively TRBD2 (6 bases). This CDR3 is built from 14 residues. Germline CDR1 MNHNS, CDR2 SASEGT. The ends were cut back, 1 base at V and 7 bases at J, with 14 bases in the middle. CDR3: CASSEVGLGGEQYV. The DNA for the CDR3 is TGTGCCAGCAGTGAAGTCGGCCTCGGGGGAGAGCAGTACGTC.

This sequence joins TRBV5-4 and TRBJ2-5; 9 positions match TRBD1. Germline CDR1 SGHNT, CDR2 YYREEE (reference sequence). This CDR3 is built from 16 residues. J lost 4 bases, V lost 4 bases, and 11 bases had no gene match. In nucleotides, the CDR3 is TGTGCCAGCAGCGTGCCGGGACAGGGAGGGACAGAGACCCAGTACTTC. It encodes CASSVPGQGGTETQYF.

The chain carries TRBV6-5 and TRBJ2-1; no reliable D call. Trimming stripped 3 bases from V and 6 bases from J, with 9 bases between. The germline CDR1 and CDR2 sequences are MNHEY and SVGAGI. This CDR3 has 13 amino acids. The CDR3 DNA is TGTGCCAGCAGTTATAGAAGATTCAATGAGCAGTTCTTC. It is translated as CASSYRRFNEQFF.